What follows is one T cell receptor beta chain and its context. The CDR3 has 13 amino acids. Germline V gene data show CDR1 as MDHEN and CDR2 as SYDVKM. Deletions cut 5 bases from V and 1 base from J, with 5 bases between. The record originates from a study of radiotherapy plus CTLA-4 blockade in lung cancer. Background on the study: Disease control was achieved by less than 40% of patients, and objective responses by around 17%.

Clones were sequenced by immunoSEQ multiplex PCR, and TCRdb holds only the in-frame ones, with some missing. The sample consists of some 90,000 clones, around 83% of them appearing once. This TCR derives from a human donor with non-small cell lung cancer who had stable disease on radiotherapy plus ipilimumab. The sample in question was peripheral blood, obtained from a patient treated with radiotherapy plus ipilimumab. The chain combines TRBV28 with TRBJ2-2; D is unresolved. The CDR3 protein is CASSPQNTGELFF. The CDR3 DNA reads as TGTGCCAGCAGTCCCCAGAACACCGGGGAGCTGTTTTTT.